This T cell receptor (beta chain) is from a study of identical twins. Points from the study as a whole: Conclusions rested on cross-sectional statistics rather than following the same donors. Fewer insertions were carried by abundant cord blood beta clonotypes, but none was seen in memory repertoires.

Note on this clonotype: Its antigen is not known.

Each cDNA held unique molecular identifiers, and template switching gave it a universal primer site. TCRdb reanalysed the 5' RACE reads using MiXCR and keeps one entry per CDR3 protein. The sample shows roughly 1,500,000 distinct CDR3 sequences, roughly a third of them seen only once. CDR3 length equals 13 residues. V lost 3 bases and J 11 bases, leaving 19 bases between the germline ends. Germline-derived CDR1 and CDR2 are DFQATT and SNEGSKA (reference sequence). The receptor comes from a newborn girl in good health. The chain has TRBV20-1 and TRBJ2-5; D might be TRBD1 or TRBD2, each matching 5 bases. Sequenced: cord blood. CDR3 region: CSARGERRKEQYF. CDR3 nucleotide sequence: TGCAGTGCTAGGGGGGAACGTCGCAAAGAGCAGTACTTC.